These 20 T cell receptor beta chains came from one sample sequenced in a study of healthy donors' naive CD4 and CD8 T cells. Starting from around 500 ng of total RNA, TCR libraries were made with linear amplification. TCRdb recomputed calls from the reads with MiXCR, one row per CDR3 protein. The table shows 180,000 or so distinct CDR3 sequences, with nearly 75% occurring only once. The material sequenced was naive CD4+ and CD8+ T cells sorted from blood, pooled from several donors. The receptors derive from a pool of human donors in good health; the sample pools cells from several healthy donors.

The rearrangement links TRBV24-1 to TRBJ1-4; D might be TRBD1 (6 bases). In germline, CDR1 is KGHDR, CDR2 SFDVKD. This CDR3 has 14 amino acids. V lost 3 bases and J 6 bases, leaving 10 bases between the germline ends. CDR3 in amino acids: CATSDRGLDEKLFF. The CDR3 coding sequence is TGTGCCACCAGTGATCGGGGGCTGGATGAAAAACTGTTTTTT.

The chain joins TRBV27 to TRBJ1-2, with TRBD1 identical over 8 bases. Germline V gene lookup returns CDR1 MNHEY and CDR2 SMNVEV (reference sequence). Trimming cost V 5 bases and J 8 bases; bases outside gene matches: 13. The CDR3 has 15 residues. This CDR3 reads CASSDTGQARRGYTF. CDR3 DNA sequence: TGTGCCAGCAGTGATACGGGACAGGCACGGAGGGGCTACACCTTC.

The rearrangement joins TRBV5-4 to TRBJ1-2; D is undetermined. Between the trimmed V and J ends, which lost 0 bases and 4 bases, there was a span of 7 bases. Germline CDR1 is SGHNT and CDR2 is YYREEE (reference sequence). The CDR3 length is 13 residues. The CDR3 here is CASSLGELYGYTF. Here the CDR3 DNA reads TGTGCCAGCAGCTTGGGAGAACTCTATGGCTACACCTTC.

V gene TRBV29-1 combines with J gene TRBJ1-1, with 7 bases fitting TRBD1. The CDR3 totals 13 residues. With V trimmed by 4 bases and J by 2 bases, 4 bases remained unmatched. Looked up from germline, CDR1 is SQVTM and CDR2 is ANQGSEA. The CDR3 region is CSVGDRINTEAFF. CDR3 DNA sequence: TGCAGCGTTGGGGACAGAATAAACACTGAAGCTTTCTTT.

This chain uses TRBV29-1 with TRBJ2-3; D is ambiguous. The V gene lost 7 bases and the J gene lost 3 bases, with 14 bases spanning the gap. This CDR3 is built from 13 residues. Germline assignment: CDR1 SQVTM and CDR2 ANQGSEA. CDR3 region: CSAHRVRTDTQYF. CDR3 sequence (DNA): TGCAGCGCCCATCGAGTCCGGACAGATACGCAGTATTTT.

The V gene is TRBV5-4, the J gene TRBJ2-3; 11 positions match TRBD2. The V segment lost 4 bases and the J segment 4 bases; nucleotides outside the gene matches: 5. The CDR3 consists of 15 residues. Germline loops: CDR1 SGHNT, CDR2 YYREEE (reference sequence). The CDR3 reads CASSQGLADSDTQYF. As DNA, the CDR3 is TGTGCCAGCAGCCAGGGACTAGCGGATTCAGATACGCAGTATTTT. Looking up the rest from reference TRBV5-4 and TRBJ2-3 gives the full variable domain: ETGVTQSPTHLIKTRGQQVTLRCSSQSGHNTVSWYQQALGQGPQFIFQYYREEENGRGNFPPRFSGLQFPNYSSELNVNALELDDSALYLCASSQGLADSDTQYFGPGTRLTVL.

The chain recombines TRBV18 with TRBJ2-7; D is uncertain. The CDR3 runs 13 residues. Germline CDR1 KGHSH, CDR2 LQKENI. The V gene lost 2 bases and the J gene lost 5 bases, with 10 bases spanning the gap. The CDR3 spells CASSPVGGHEQYF. The CDR3 nucleotides are TGTGCCAGCTCACCAGTGGGCGGCCACGAGCAGTACTTC.

This clonotype was seen only a few times. The CDR3 nucleotides read TGCAGCGTTGGGGGACTAGCGGCCTACAATGAGCAGTTCTTC. Translation gives CSVGGLAAYNEQFF. V and J are TRBV29-1 and TRBJ2-1; 11 bases line up with TRBD2. This CDR3 spans 14 amino acids. Germline assignment: CDR1 SQVTM and CDR2 ANQGSEA. V shed 4 bases and J 2 bases; nucleotides not matched to a gene: 1.

V gene TRBV29-1 combines with J gene TRBJ2-7; 8 nucleotides line up with TRBD1. The CDR3 is 14 amino acids. With 5 bases clipped from V and 9 bases from J, the junction kept 15 bases outside the gene matches. Per germline, CDR1 SQVTM and CDR2 ANQGSEA. The CDR3 DNA reads TGCAGCGTTCCCGGGCAGGGGGCGGAAAACGGGCAGTACTTC. Its protein product is CSVPGQGAENGQYF.

In this sample, this clonotype turned up once. This chain uses TRBV11-2 with TRBJ2-1; TRBD2 matches at 13 bases. Germline trimming cut 5 bases from V and 6 bases from J; bases unmatched to any gene: 4. The length of the CDR3 is 15 residues. Germline lookup yields CDR1 SGHAT and CDR2 FQNNGV. CDR3 residues: CASSPRTSGGNEQFF. The CDR3 bases are TGTGCCAGCAGCCCCCGGACTAGCGGGGGCAATGAGCAGTTCTTC. Full variable domain (rest looked up from reference TRBV11-2 and TRBJ2-1): EAGVAQSPRYKIIEKRQSVAFWCNPISGHATLYWYQQILGQGPKLLIQFQNNGVVDDSQLPKDRFSAERLKGVDSTLKIQPAKLEDSAVYLCASSPRTSGGNEQFFGPGTRLTVL.

Concerning this clonotype itself: At one of its ends the junction is not consistent with the germline gene, which may arise from a read error. The chain employs TRBV6-5 and TRBJ1-6; the D gene is possibly TRBD1 (6 bases). The CDR3 sequence is 15 residues long. Germline V gives CDR1 MNHEY, CDR2 SVGAGI. The CDR3 spells CASGYRAAYNSPLHF. In DNA form, the CDR3 reads TGTGCCAGCGGTTACAGGGCGGCCTATAATTCACCCCTCCACTTT.

This chain joins TRBV29-1 and TRBJ2-5, with D unresolved. Germline loops: CDR1 SQVTM, CDR2 ANQGSEA. V was shortened by 3 bases and J by 7 bases, with 15 bases between the two germline ends. CDR3 length: 13 residues. CDR3 protein: CSVDPGRTGTQYF. In DNA form, the CDR3 reads TGCAGCGTTGACCCAGGCCGCACCGGGACCCAGTACTTC.

CDR3 protein: CASSPKGPGVYNEQFF. The CDR3 DNA reads TGTGCCAGTAGTCCGAAGGGACCGGGGGTATACAATGAGCAGTTCTTC. The chain links TRBV19 to TRBJ2-1; TRBD2 is a possible D gene (6 bases). Trimming pared 5 bases from V and 4 bases from J, leaving 18 bases between. This CDR3 comprises 16 residues. CDR1 and CDR2 (germline): LNHDA, SQIVND (reference sequence).

The chain carries TRBV6-4 and TRBJ2-1; D might be TRBD1 (6 bases). Germline V gives CDR1 MRHNA, CDR2 SNTAGT. Trimming removed 3 bases at V and 5 bases at J, with 11 bases between. The CDR3 runs 14 residues. CDR3 DNA: TGTGCCAGCAGTGATGGTGGGGGCCACAATGAGCAGTTCTTC. Translated: CASSDGGGHNEQFF.

This chain joins TRBV7-6 and TRBJ2-7; D is possibly TRBD2 (5 bases). Germline CDR1 reads SGHVS; CDR2 reads FNYEAQ. The CDR3 has 16 residues. V lost 5 bases and J lost 2, with 19 bases in between. Here the CDR3 reads CASSPKVGGSAYEQYV. The CDR3, as DNA: TGTGCCAGCAGCCCCAAAGTCGGAGGTTCGGCCTACGAGCAGTACGTC.

The rearrangement joins TRBV29-1 to TRBJ1-2; D is possibly TRBD1 (5 bases). This CDR3 comprises 12 residues. The V and J ends lost 6 bases and 6 bases respectively, with 14 bases between them. Germline V gene sequence: CDR1 SQVTM, CDR2 ANQGSEA. The CDR3 loop is CSVGGRGHGYTF. In DNA, the CDR3 is TGCAGCGTAGGAGGTAGGGGTCATGGCTACACCTTC.

V and J are TRBV29-1 and TRBJ2-1; 12 bases are shared with TRBD2. The CDR3 totals 13 residues. V was clipped by 7 bases and J by 10 bases; unmatched bases: 8. CDR1 and CDR2 from the germline V gene are SQVTM and ANQGSEA. In nucleotides, the CDR3 is TGCAGCGGGCTAGCGGGAGGGTTTCGGGAGCAGTTCTTC. Its protein is CSGLAGGFREQFF.

V usage is TRBV7-2 and J usage is TRBJ2-3; 8 bases line up with TRBD2. The CDR3 sequence is 19 residues long. With V trimmed by 2 bases and J by 4 bases, 17 bases remained unmatched. CDR1 is SGHTA, CDR2 FQGNSA, per germline. The CDR3 sequence is CASSLFSPITREVPDTQYF. For the CDR3, the DNA is TGTGCCAGCAGCTTATTTAGCCCCATTACGCGGGAGGTTCCAGATACGCAGTATTTT.

This clonotype was counted only a few times. The J gene is TRBJ2-7, the V gene TRBV6-5; TRBD1 agrees at 9 bases. The junction had 6 bases not matched to a gene; V was cut back by 5 bases and J by 4 bases. The CDR3 runs 14 residues. CDR1 and CDR2 from the germline V gene are MNHEY and SVGAGI. CDR3 in amino acids: CASSTGTGMYEQYF. CDR3 nucleotides: TGTGCCAGCAGTACCGGGACAGGGATGTACGAGCAGTACTTC.

The rearrangement links TRBV19 to TRBJ1-1; TRBD1 is a possible D gene (5 bases). V lost 6 bases to trimming and J lost 1 base, with 15 bases between them. Germline V gene lookup returns CDR1 LNHDA and CDR2 SQIVND (reference sequence). The CDR3 extends over 15 amino acids. The CDR3 nucleotides read TGTGCCAGTAGCCTCACGGGGGTGTCGAACACTGAAGCTTTCTTT. Encoded protein: CASSLTGVSNTEAFF.